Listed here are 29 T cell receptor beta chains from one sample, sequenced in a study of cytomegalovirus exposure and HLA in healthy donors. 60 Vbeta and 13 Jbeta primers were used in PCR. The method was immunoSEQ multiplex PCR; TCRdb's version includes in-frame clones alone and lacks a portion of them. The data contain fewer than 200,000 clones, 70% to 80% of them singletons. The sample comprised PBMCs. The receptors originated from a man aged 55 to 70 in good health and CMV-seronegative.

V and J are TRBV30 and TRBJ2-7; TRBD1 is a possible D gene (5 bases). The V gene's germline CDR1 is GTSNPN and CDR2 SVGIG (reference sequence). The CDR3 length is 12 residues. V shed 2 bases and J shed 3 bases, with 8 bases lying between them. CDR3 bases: TGTGCCTGGAGTAGGGGCGGCTACGAGCAGTACTTC. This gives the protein CAWSRGGYEQYF.

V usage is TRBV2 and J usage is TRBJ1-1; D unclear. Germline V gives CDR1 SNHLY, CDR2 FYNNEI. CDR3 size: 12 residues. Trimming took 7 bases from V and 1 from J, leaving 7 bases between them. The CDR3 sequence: CASTVRNTEAFF. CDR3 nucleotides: TGTGCCAGCACAGTCAGGAACACTGAAGCTTTCTTT.

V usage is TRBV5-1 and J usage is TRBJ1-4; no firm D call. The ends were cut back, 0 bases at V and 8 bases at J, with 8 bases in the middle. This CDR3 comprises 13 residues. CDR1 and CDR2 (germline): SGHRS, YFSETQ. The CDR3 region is CASSLAPLEKLFF. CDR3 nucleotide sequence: TGCGCCAGCAGCTTGGCCCCCCTCGAAAAACTGTTTTTT.

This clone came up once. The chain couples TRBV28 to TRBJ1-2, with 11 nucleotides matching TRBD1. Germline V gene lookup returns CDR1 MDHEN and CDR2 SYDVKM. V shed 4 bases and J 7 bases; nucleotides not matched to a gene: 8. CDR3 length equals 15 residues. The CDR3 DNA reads TGTGCCAGCAGTTCACCGGGACAGGGGGTGAGTGGCTACACCTTC. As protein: CASSSPGQGVSGYTF.

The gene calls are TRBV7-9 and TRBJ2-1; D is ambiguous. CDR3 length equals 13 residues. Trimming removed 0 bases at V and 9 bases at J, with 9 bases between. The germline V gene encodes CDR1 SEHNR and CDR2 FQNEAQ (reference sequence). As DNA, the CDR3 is TGTGCCAGCAGCTTAGCGTTTGCCAGTGAGCAGTTCTTC. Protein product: CASSLAFASEQFF.

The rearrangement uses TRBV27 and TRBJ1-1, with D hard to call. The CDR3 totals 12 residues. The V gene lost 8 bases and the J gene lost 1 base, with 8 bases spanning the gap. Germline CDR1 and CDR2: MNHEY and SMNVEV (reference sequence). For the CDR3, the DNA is TGTGCCAGCCAGACACGGAACACTGAAGCTTTCTTT. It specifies CASQTRNTEAFF.

CDR3: CTSSQGTGSYNEQFF. The CDR3 DNA is TGCACCAGCAGCCAAGGGACTGGCTCCTACAATGAGCAGTTCTTC. The chain joins TRBV1 to TRBJ2-1; the table's TRBD2 call for D was not verified on the DNA. TRBV1 is designated a pseudogene. The CDR3 loop spans 15 amino acids.

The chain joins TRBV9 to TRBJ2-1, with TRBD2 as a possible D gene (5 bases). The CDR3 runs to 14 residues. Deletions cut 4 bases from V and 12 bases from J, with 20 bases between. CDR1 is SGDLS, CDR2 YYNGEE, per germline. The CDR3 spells CASSPVGRGEMQFF. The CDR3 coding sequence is TGTGCCAGCAGCCCCGTAGGCCGGGGTGAAATGCAGTTCTTC.

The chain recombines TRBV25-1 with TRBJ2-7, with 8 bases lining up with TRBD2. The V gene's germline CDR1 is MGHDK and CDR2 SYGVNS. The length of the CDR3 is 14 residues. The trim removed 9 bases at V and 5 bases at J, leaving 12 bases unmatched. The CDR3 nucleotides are TGTGCCAGTCGCCCCGGACTAGCTAGCCACGAGCAGTACTTC. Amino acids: CASRPGLASHEQYF.

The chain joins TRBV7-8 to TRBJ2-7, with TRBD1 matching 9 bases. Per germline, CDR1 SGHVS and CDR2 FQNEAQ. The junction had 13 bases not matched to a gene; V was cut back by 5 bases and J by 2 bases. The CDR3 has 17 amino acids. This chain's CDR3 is CASSRDRADLVAYEQYF. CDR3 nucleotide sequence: TGTGCCAGCAGCCGGGACAGGGCGGATCTGGTTGCCTACGAGCAGTACTTC.

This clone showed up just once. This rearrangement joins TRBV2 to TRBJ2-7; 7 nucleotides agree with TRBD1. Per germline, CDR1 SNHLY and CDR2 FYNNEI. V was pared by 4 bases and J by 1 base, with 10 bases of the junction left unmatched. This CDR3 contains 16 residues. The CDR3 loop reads CASSVSGTDVSYEQYF. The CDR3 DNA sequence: TGTGCCAGCAGTGTTTCCGGGACAGACGTTTCCTACGAGCAGTACTTC. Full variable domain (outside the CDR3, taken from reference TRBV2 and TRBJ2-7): EPEVTQTPSHQVTQMGQEVILRCVPISNHLYFYWYRQILGQKVEFLVSFYNNEISEKSEIFDDQFSVERPDGSNFTLKIRSTKLEDSAMYFCASSVSGTDVSYEQYFGPGTRLTVT.

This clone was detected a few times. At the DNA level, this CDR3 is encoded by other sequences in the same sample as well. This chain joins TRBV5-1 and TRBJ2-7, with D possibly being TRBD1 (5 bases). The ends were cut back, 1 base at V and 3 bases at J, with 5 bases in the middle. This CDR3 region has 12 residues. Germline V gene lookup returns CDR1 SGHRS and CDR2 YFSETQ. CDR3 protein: CASSLTGYEQYF. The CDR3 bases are TGCGCCAGCAGCTTGACAGGCTACGAGCAGTACTTC. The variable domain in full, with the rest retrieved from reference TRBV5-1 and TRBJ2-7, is KAGVTQTPRYLIKTRGQQVTLSCSPISGHRSVSWYQQTPGQGLQFLFEYFSETQRNKGNFPGRFSGRQFSNSRSEMNVSTLELGDSALYLCASSLTGYEQYFGPGTRLTVT.

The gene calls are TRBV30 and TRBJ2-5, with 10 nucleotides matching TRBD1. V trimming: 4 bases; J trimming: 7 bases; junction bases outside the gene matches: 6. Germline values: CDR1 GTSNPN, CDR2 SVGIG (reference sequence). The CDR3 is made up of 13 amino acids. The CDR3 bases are TGTGCCTGGATGGACAGGGGGTACGGGACCCAGTACTTC. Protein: CAWMDRGYGTQYF.

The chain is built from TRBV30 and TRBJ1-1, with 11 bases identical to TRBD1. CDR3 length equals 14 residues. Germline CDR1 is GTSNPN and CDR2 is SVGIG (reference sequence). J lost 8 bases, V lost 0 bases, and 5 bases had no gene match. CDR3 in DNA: TGTGCCTGGAGTGTACCCCGGACAGGGGGCGAAGCTTTCTTT. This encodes CAWSVPRTGGEAFF.

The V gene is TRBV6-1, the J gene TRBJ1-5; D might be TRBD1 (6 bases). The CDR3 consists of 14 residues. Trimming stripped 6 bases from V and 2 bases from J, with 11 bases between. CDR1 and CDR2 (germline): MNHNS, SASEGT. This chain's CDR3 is CASSDRTGNQPQHF. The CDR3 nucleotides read TGTGCCAGCAGCGATCGGACAGGCAATCAGCCCCAGCATTTT.

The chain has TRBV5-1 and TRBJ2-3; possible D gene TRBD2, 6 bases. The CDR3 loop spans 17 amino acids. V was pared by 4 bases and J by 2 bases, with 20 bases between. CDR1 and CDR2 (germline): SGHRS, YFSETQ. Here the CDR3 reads CASSPRPTSSTTDTQYF. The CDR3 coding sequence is TGCGCCAGCAGCCCCCGCCCGACTAGTTCGACCACAGATACGCAGTATTTT.

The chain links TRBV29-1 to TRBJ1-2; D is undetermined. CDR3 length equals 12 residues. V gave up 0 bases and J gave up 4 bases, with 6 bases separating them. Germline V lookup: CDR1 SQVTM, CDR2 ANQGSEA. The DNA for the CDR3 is TGCAGCGTTGAAGATCTAAGCTATGGCTACACCTTC. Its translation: CSVEDLSYGYTF.

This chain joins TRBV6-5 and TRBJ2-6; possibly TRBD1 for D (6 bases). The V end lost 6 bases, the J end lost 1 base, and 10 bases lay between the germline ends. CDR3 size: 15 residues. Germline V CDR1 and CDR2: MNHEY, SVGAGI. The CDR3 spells CASSRRGSGANVLTF. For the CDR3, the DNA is TGTGCCAGCAGCCGCAGGGGTTCTGGGGCCAACGTCCTGACTTTC.

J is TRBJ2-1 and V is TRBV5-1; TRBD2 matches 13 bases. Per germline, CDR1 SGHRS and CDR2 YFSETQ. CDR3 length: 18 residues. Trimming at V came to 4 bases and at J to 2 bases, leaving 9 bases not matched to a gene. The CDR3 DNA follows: TGCGCCAGCAGCACCCGGACTAGCGGGAGAGGTCCCTACAATGAGCAGTTCTTC. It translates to CASSTRTSGRGPYNEQFF.

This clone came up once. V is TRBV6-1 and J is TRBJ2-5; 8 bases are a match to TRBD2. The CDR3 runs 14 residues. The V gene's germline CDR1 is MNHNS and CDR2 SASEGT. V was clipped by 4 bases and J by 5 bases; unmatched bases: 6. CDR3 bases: TGTGCCAGCAGTGGATCGGGGGGGCGGGAGACCCAGTACTTC. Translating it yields CASSGSGGRETQYF.

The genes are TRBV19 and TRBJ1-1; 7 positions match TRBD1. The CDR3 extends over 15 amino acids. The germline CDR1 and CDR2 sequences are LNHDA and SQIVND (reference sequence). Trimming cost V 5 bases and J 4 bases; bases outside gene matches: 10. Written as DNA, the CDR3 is TGTGCCAGTAGTCCCGAGGGGGCGAGGAGCACTGAAGCTTTCTTT. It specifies CASSPEGARSTEAFF.

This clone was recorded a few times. CDR3 residues: CASSLPGLAGGNTDTQYF. In DNA form, the CDR3 reads TGTGCCAGCAGCTTGCCCGGACTAGCGGGGGGGAACACAGATACGCAGTATTTT. The chain joins TRBV5-6 to TRBJ2-3; TRBD2 matches 15 bases. Per the germline V gene, CDR1 is SGHDT and CDR2 is YYEEEE. The CDR3 spans 18 residues. J lost 2 bases, V lost 1 base, and 5 bases had no gene match.

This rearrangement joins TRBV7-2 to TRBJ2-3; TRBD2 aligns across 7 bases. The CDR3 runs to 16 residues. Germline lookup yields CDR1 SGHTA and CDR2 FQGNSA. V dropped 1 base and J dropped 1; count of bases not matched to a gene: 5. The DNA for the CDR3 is TGTGCCAGCAGCTTAGGATGGACTAGGGGCACAGATACGCAGTATTTT. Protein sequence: CASSLGWTRGTDTQYF.

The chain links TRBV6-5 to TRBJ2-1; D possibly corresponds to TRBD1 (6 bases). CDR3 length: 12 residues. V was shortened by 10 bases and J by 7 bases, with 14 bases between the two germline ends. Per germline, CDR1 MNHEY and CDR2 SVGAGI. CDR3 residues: CATSPDRNEQFF. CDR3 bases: TGTGCCACTTCACCGGACAGAAATGAGCAGTTCTTC.

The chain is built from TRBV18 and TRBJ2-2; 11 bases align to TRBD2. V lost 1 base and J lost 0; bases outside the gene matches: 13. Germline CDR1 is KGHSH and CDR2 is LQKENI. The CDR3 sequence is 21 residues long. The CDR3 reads CASSPLPGTSGSSANTGELFF. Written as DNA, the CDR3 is TGTGCCAGCTCACCACTCCCTGGAACTAGCGGGAGCTCTGCGAACACCGGGGAGCTGTTTTTT.

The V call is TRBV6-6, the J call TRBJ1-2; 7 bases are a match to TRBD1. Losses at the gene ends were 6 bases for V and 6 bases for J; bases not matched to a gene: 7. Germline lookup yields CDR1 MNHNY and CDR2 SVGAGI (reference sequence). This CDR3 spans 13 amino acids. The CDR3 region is CASRLTRGNGYTF. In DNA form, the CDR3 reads TGTGCCAGCAGGCTCACCAGGGGGAATGGCTACACCTTC.

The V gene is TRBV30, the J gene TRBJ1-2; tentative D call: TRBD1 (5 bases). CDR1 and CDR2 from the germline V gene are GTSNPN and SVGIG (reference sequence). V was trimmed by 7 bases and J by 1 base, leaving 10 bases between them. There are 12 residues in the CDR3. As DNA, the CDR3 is TGTGCCTATGGGGGGGATAACTATGGCTACACCTTC. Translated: CAYGGDNYGYTF.

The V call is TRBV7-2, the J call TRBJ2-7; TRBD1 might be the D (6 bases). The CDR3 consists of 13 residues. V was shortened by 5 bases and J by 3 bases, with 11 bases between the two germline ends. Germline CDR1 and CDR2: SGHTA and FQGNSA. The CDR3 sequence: CASSVQTGYEQYF. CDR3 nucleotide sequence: TGTGCCAGCAGCGTACAGACAGGCTACGAGCAGTACTTC.

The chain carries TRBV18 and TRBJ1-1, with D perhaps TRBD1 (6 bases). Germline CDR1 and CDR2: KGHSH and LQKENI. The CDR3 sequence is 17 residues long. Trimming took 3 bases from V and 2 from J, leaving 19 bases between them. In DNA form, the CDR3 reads TGTGCCAGCTCACCGCTTCCCCTCGGGGGGGCAAACACTGAAGCTTTCTTT. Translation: CASSPLPLGGANTEAFF.